This TCR beta chain was found in a study of identical twins. The CDR3 runs 15 residues. Germline V lookup: CDR1 KGHDR, CDR2 SFDVKD. V was clipped by 6 bases and J by 4 bases; unmatched bases: 8. TCRdb re-called the 5' RACE reads with MiXCR, one entry per CDR3 protein. In the table there are around 960,000 distinct CDR3 sequences, roughly an eighth of which are singletons. The data were also submitted as part of a second study, on yellow fever vaccine responses in identical twins. From that report: Convergence reportedly seemed to mark part of the twins' vaccine T cell response, with personalization marking the rest.

This receptor was obtained from a woman aged 18-29 years in good health. The chain uses TRBV24-1 and TRBJ2-3, with 8 bases fitting TRBD1. Sequenced material: PBMCs. The DNA of the CDR3 is TGTGCCACCAGTCCGACAGGGGCCCGTGCAGATACGCAGTATTTT. Protein: CATSPTGARADTQYF.